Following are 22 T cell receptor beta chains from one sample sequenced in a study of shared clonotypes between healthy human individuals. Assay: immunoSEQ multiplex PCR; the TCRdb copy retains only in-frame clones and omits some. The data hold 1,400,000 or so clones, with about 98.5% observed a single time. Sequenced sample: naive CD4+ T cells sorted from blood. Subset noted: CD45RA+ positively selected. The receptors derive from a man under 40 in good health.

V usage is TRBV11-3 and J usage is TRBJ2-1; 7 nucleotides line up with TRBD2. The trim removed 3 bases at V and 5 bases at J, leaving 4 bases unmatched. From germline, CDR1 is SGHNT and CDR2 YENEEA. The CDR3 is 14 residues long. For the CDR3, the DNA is TGTGCCAGCAGCTTGACTAGCCTCAACAATGAGCAGTTCTTC. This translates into CASSLTSLNNEQFF.

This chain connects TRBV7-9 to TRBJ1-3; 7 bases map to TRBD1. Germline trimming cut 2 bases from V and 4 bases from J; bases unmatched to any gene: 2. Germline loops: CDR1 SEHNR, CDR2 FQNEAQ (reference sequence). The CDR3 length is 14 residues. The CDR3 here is CASSLRTGGNTIYF. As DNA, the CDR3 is TGTGCCAGCAGCTTAAGGACAGGAGGAAACACCATATATTTT. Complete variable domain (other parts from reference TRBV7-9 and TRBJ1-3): DTGVSQNPRHKITKRGQNVTFRCDPISEHNRLYWYRQTLGQGPEFLTYFQNEAQLEKSRLLSDRFSAERPKGSFSTLEIQRTEQGDSAMYLCASSLRTGGNTIYFGEGSWLTVV.

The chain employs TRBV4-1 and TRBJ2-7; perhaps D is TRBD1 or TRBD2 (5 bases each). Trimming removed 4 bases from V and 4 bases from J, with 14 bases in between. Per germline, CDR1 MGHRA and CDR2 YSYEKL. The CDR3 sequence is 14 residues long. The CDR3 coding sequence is TGCGCCAGCAGCCGAGCTAATGGGGGTTACGAGCAGTACTTC. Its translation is CASSRANGGYEQYF.

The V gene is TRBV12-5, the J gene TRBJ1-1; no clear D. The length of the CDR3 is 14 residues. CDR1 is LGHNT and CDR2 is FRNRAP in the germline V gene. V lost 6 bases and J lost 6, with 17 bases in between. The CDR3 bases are TGTGCTAGTGGACCCAGTTTTGGACGCGCTGAAGCTTTCTTT. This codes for CASGPSFGRAEAFF. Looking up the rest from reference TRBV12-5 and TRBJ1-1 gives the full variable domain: DARVTQTPRHKVTEMGQEVTMRCQPILGHNTVFWYRQTMMQGLELLAYFRNRAPLDDSGMPKDRFSAEMPDATLATLKIQPSEPRDSAVYFCASGPSFGRAEAFFGQGTRLTVV.

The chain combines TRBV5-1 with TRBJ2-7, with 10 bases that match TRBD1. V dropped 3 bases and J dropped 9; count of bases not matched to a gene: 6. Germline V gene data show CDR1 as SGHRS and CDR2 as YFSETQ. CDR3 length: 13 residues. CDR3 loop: CASSSGTGESQYF. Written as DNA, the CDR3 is TGCGCCAGCAGCTCCGGGACAGGGGAGTCGCAGTACTTC.

CDR3: CAISKGQGHINEQFF. CDR3 bases: TGTGCCATCAGCAAGGGACAGGGGCACATCAATGAGCAGTTCTTC. The V gene is TRBV10-3, the J gene TRBJ2-1; 10 bases align to TRBD1. CDR1 ENHRY and CDR2 SYGVKD come from the germline V gene. This CDR3 contains 15 residues. V dropped 6 bases and J dropped 6; count of bases not matched to a gene: 8.

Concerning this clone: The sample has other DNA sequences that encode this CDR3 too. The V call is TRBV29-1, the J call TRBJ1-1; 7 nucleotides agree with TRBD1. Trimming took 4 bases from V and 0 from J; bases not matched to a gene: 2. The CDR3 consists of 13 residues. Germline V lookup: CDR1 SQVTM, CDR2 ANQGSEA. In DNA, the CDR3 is TGCAGCGTTGGGGGACAGATGAACACTGAAGCTTTCTTT. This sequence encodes CSVGGQMNTEAFF.

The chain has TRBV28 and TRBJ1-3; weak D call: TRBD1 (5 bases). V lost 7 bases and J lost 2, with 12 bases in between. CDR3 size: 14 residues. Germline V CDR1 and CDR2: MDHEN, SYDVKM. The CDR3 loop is CASNPRGTGNTIYF. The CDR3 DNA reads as TGTGCCAGCAATCCCCGGGGGACTGGAAACACCATATATTTT.

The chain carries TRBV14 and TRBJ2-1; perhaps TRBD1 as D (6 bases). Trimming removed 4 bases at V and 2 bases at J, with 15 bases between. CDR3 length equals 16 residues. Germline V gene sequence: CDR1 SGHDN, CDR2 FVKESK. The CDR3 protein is CASSRPQGPPYNEQFF. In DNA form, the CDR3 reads TGTGCCAGCAGCCGGCCACAGGGCCCTCCCTACAATGAGCAGTTCTTC.

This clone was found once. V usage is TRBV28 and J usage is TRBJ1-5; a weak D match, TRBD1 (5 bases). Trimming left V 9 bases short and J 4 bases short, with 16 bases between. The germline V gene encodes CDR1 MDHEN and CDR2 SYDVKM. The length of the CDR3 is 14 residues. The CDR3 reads CASGQRLRNQPQHF. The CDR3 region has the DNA TGTGCCAGTGGACAACGTTTAAGAAATCAGCCCCAGCATTTT. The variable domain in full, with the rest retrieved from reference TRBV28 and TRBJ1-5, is DVKVTQSSRYLVKRTGEKVFLECVQDMDHENMFWYRQDPGLGLRLIYFSYDVKMKEKGDIPEGYSVSREKKERFSLILESASTNQTSMYLCASGQRLRNQPQHFGDGTRLSIL.

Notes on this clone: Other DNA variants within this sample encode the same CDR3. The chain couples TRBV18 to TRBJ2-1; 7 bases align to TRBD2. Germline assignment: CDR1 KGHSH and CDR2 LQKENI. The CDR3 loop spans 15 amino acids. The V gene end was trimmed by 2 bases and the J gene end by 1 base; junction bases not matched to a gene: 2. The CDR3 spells CASSPGLGSYNEQFF. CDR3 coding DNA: TGTGCCAGCTCACCAGGACTAGGTTCCTACAATGAGCAGTTCTTC.

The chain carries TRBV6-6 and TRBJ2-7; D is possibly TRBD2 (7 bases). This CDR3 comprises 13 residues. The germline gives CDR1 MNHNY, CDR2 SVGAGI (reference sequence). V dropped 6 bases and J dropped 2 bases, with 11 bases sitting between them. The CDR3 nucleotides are TGTGCCAGCAGGGGGGGGGCCACCTACGAGCAGTACTTC. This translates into CASRGGATYEQYF.

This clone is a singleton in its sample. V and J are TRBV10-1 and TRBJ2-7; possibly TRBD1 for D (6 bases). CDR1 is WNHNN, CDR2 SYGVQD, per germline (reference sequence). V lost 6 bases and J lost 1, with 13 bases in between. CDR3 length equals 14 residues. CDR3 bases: TGCGCCAGCAGCCGTTCGGACAGTTCCTACGAGCAGTACTTC. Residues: CASSRSDSSYEQYF.

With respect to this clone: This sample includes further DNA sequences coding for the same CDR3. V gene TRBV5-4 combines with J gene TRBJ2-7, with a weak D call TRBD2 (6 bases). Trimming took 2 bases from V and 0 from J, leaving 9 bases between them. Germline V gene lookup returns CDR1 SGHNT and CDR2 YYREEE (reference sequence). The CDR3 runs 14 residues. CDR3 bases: TGTGCCAGCAGCTTAGGCGGGACCTCCTACGAGCAGTACTTC. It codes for CASSLGGTSYEQYF.

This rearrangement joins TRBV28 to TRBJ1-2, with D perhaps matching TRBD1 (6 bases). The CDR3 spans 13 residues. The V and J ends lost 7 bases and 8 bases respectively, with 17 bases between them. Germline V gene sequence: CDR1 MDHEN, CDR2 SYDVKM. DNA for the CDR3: TGTGCCAGCAAATTCGCGCCCGGGGGCGGCTACACCTTC. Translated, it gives CASKFAPGGGYTF.

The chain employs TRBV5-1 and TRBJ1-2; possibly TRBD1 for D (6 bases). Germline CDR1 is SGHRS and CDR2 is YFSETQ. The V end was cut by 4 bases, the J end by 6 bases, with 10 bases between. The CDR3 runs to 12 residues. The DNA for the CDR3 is TGCGCCAGCAGCCAGGACAGACATGGCTACACCTTC. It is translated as CASSQDRHGYTF.

CDR3 sequence (DNA): TGCGCCAGCAGTGACAGGCCGACCTCTGGAAACACCATATATTTT. It codes for CASSDRPTSGNTIYF. This chain connects TRBV10-2 to TRBJ1-3; D not certain. Germline values: CDR1 WSHSY, CDR2 SAAADI. Between the trimmed V and J ends, which lost 3 bases and 0 bases, there was a span of 9 bases. The CDR3 extends over 15 amino acids.

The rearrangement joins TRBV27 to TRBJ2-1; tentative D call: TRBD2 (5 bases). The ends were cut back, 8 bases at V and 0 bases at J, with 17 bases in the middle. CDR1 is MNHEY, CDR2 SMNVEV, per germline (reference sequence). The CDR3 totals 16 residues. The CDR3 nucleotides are TGTGCCAGCCGGGTTCGAGGGCGTAGCTCCTACAATGAGCAGTTCTTC. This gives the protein CASRVRGRSSYNEQFF.

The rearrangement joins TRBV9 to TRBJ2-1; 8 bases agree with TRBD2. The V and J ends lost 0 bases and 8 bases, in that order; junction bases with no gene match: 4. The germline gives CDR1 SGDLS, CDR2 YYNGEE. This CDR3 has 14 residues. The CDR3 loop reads CASSVGLARDEQFF. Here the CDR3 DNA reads TGTGCCAGCAGCGTAGGACTAGCGCGGGATGAGCAGTTCTTC.

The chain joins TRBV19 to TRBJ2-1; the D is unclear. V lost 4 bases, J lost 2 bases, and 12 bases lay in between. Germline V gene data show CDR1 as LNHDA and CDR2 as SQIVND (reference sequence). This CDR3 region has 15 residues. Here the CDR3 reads CASSNSLGPYNEQFF. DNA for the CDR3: TGTGCCAGTAGTAACAGCCTCGGACCCTACAATGAGCAGTTCTTC.

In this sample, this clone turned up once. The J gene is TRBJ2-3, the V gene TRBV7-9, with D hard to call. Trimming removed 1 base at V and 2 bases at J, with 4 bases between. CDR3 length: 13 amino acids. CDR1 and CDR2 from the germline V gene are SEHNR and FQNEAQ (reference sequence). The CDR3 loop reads CASSLELTDTQYF. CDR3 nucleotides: TGTGCCAGCAGCTTAGAACTCACAGATACGCAGTATTTT.

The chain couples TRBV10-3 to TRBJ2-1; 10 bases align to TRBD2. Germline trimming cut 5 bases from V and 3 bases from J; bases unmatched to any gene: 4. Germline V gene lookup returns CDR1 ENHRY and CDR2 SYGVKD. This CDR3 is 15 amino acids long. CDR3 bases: TGTGCCATCAGTCAGCTAGCGGGAGACTACAATGAGCAGTTCTTC. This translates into CAISQLAGDYNEQFF.